The table lists the clone carrying this T cell receptor (beta chain) with many counts. Its antigen is unidentified. This specimen comes from a study of T-cell memory formation after mild COVID-19. The study's findings and limits: Within pre-infection memory, some responding clones were found, suggesting cross-reactive memory joined.

TCRdb re-called the 5' RACE reads with MiXCR, one entry per CDR3 protein. This sample has 250,000 to 350,000 distinct CDR3 sequences, with around 16% found just once. Material for sequencing was PBMCs or a T cell subset sorted from them (not recorded which). This TCR derives from a young man who had mild COVID-19 (a few samples of this study predate the infection). Cell type and time point are not known.

The CDR3 region has the DNA TGCGCCAGCAGCCAAGAGTGGGTTAGAGGGGAAAAACTGTTTTTT. It is translated as CASSQEWVRGEKLFF. This sequence joins TRBV4-1 and TRBJ1-4; D call uncertain. The CDR3 length is 15 residues. The germline V gene encodes CDR1 MGHRA and CDR2 YSYEKL. V was pared by 0 bases and J by 8 bases, with 13 bases between.